The text below deals with one T cell receptor beta chain. After removal of 5 bases from V and 4 bases from J, the junction contained 6 bases not matched to a gene. The length of the CDR3 is 14 residues. Germline assignment: CDR1 MDHEN and CDR2 SYDVKM. This sample is drawn from a study of blood T cell repertoires in COVID-19. Across the whole study: Acute and convalescent COVID-19 specimens originated in the United States, Italy and Spain. Sample material is recorded as cDNA or gDNA derived from T cells, B-cell-depleted T cells, or PBMCs.

Authors' methods: It was from reference gene primer amplification that nucleated cell counts were estimated. Method: immunoSEQ multiplex PCR; TCRdb's copy keeps in-frame clones and lacks some. The D gene and trimming were derived from the DNA, and the V and J assignments and clone size from that table. The repertoire has some 150,000 clones, approximately 84% of them found once; the top ten carry 5.5% to 7%. The sequenced sample consisted of peripheral blood. This clonotype was obtained from a human donor in a cohort sampled during active COVID-19. This sequence joins TRBV28 and TRBJ2-3, with 7 bases that match TRBD1. The CDR3 DNA is TGTGCCAGCAGTAACAGGGGCGGGCCAGATACGCAGTATTTT. As protein: CASSNRGGPDTQYF.